Listed below are T cell receptor beta chains from one sample, sequenced in a study of blood T cell repertoires in COVID-19. The data were produced by immunoSEQ multiplex PCR, yet TCRdb's version contains in-frame clones alone and is incomplete. Altogether approximately 68,000 clones are present, about three quarters being singletons, with the ten largest covering around 9.2%. Source material: peripheral blood. The receptors shown here come from a human donor in a cohort sampled during active COVID-19. CDR3s include the opening cysteine and the closing phenylalanine or tryptophan. Fields, in order: clone size, D gene, V gene, J gene, CDR3 protein, CDR3 DNA. The D gene is left open where the match is weak. Part of the rows lack a size; the others show once, few, many or a class for expanded clones.

clone_size: once
d_call: TRBD1
v_call: TRBV10-3
j_call: TRBJ1-1
cdr3_aa: CAINTGGTRDTEAFF
cdr3_nt: TGTGCCATCAACACAGGGGGCACGAGGGACACTGAAGCTTTCTTT

clone_size: once
d_call: -
v_call: TRBV6-5
j_call: TRBJ2-1
cdr3_aa: CASSEQVGNEQFF
cdr3_nt: TGTGCCAGCAGCGAGCAAGTCGGGAATGAGCAGTTCTTC

clone_size: -
d_call: -
v_call: TRBV5-1
j_call: TRBJ2-7
cdr3_aa: CASSPGSGTYEQYF
cdr3_nt: TGCGCCAGCAGCCCGGGGTCAGGAACTTACGAGCAGTACTTC

clone_size: -
d_call: TRBD2
v_call: TRBV29-1
j_call: TRBJ2-2
cdr3_aa: CSVVGGRANTGELFF
cdr3_nt: TGCAGCGTTGTCGGCGGGAGGGCTAACACCGGGGAGCTGTTTTTT

clone_size: few
d_call: TRBD2
v_call: TRBV10-3
j_call: TRBJ2-5
cdr3_aa: CAISEPLAGVPETQYF
cdr3_nt: TGTGCCATCAGTGAGCCACTAGCGGGAGTTCCTGAGACCCAGTACTTC

clone_size: many
d_call: TRBD2
v_call: TRBV11-2
j_call: TRBJ2-1
cdr3_aa: CASNGGQAGVTNEQFF
cdr3_nt: TGTGCCTCCAACGGGGGGCAAGCGGGAGTAACGAATGAGCAGTTCTTC

clone_size: -
d_call: -
v_call: TRBV4-1
j_call: TRBJ2-2
cdr3_aa: CASSEGSNTGELFF
cdr3_nt: TGCGCCAGCTCGGAGGGCTCGAACACCGGGGAGCTGTTTTTT

clone_size: -
d_call: TRBD2
v_call: TRBV4-2
j_call: TRBJ2-1
cdr3_aa: CASSQVGLAGVASTYNEQFF
cdr3_nt: TGTGCCAGCAGCCAAGTTGGACTAGCGGGAGTCGCTAGCACCTACAATGAGCAGTTCTTC

clone_size: -
d_call: -
v_call: TRBV18
j_call: TRBJ1-5
cdr3_aa: CASSPSPPGHHQPQHF
cdr3_nt: TGTGCCAGCTCACCGAGTCCCCCGGGACACCATCAGCCCCAGCATTTT

clone_size: few
d_call: TRBD1
v_call: TRBV6-5
j_call: TRBJ1-1
cdr3_aa: CASSPDRATEAFF
cdr3_nt: TGTGCCAGCAGCCCGGACAGGGCCACTGAAGCTTTCTTT

clone_size: -
d_call: -
v_call: TRBV18
j_call: TRBJ1-2
cdr3_aa: CASSPEEGRGYTF
cdr3_nt: TGTGCCAGCTCACCAGAGGAAGGGAGAGGCTACACCTTC

clone_size: -
d_call: -
v_call: TRBV6-4
j_call: TRBJ2-2
cdr3_aa: CASSPQALTGELFF
cdr3_nt: TGTGCCAGCAGCCCGCAGGCTTTGACCGGGGAGCTGTTTTTT

clone_size: -
d_call: TRBD1
v_call: TRBV9
j_call: TRBJ2-2
cdr3_aa: CASSAARTGGSGELFF
cdr3_nt: TGTGCCAGCAGCGCCGCCAGGACAGGGGGCTCCGGGGAGCTGTTTTTT

clone_size: -
d_call: -
v_call: TRBV19
j_call: TRBJ1-2
cdr3_aa: CASSISVAALWEGYTF
cdr3_nt: TGTGCCAGTAGTATCTCTGTGGCAGCCCTTTGGGAGGGCTACACCTTC

clone_size: few
d_call: TRBD2
v_call: TRBV2
j_call: TRBJ2-5
cdr3_aa: CASRFRLAGLQETQYF
cdr3_nt: TGTGCCAGCAGATTCCGACTAGCGGGGCTACAAGAGACCCAGTACTTC

clone_size: -
d_call: -
v_call: TRBV6-1
j_call: TRBJ1-6
cdr3_aa: CASSERGGAVSPLHF
cdr3_nt: TGTGCCAGCAGTGAGAGGGGGGGAGCAGTATCACCCCTCCACTTT

clone_size: -
d_call: TRBD1
v_call: TRBV7-8
j_call: TRBJ1-5
cdr3_aa: CASSLWDRVPTTQPQHF
cdr3_nt: TGTGCCAGCAGCTTATGGGACAGGGTCCCTACGACTCAGCCCCAGCATTTT

clone_size: -
d_call: TRBD1
v_call: TRBV7-2
j_call: TRBJ2-5
cdr3_aa: CASSLVGQGYETQYF
cdr3_nt: TGTGCCAGCAGCTTAGTGGGACAGGGGTATGAGACCCAGTACTTC

clone_size: few
d_call: TRBD2
v_call: TRBV13
j_call: TRBJ2-1
cdr3_aa: CASSLKGGTNNEQFF
cdr3_nt: TGTGCCAGCAGCTTAAAGGGCGGGACTAACAATGAGCAGTTCTTC

clone_size: -
d_call: -
v_call: TRBV30
j_call: TRBJ2-6
cdr3_aa: CAWRRGRVSGANVLTF
cdr3_nt: TGTGCCTGGAGGAGGGGGAGAGTCTCTGGGGCCAACGTCCTGACTTTC

clone_size: -
d_call: -
v_call: TRBV28
j_call: TRBJ2-1
cdr3_aa: CASSRGEEWEQFF
cdr3_nt: TGTGCCAGCAGCCGAGGTGAGGAATGGGAGCAGTTCTTC

clone_size: -
d_call: TRBD1
v_call: TRBV29-1
j_call: TRBJ2-3
cdr3_aa: CSVGGTGVADTQYF
cdr3_nt: TGCAGCGTCGGGGGGACAGGGGTGGCAGATACGCAGTATTTT

clone_size: -
d_call: -
v_call: TRBV7-9
j_call: TRBJ2-5
cdr3_aa: CASSSRQQETQYF
cdr3_nt: TGTGCCAGCAGCTCAAGACAGCAAGAGACCCAGTACTTC

clone_size: -
d_call: TRBD2
v_call: TRBV6-4
j_call: TRBJ2-1
cdr3_aa: CASSVSGIAGCRDEQFF
cdr3_nt: TGTGCCAGCAGTGTCAGCGGGATCGCCGGGTGTCGCGATGAGCAGTTCTTC

clone_size: few
d_call: -
v_call: TRBV28
j_call: TRBJ2-7
cdr3_aa: CASSSSRTGGYEQYF
cdr3_nt: -

clone_size: -
d_call: -
v_call: TRBV7-2
j_call: TRBJ1-1
cdr3_aa: CASSLERVNTEAFF
cdr3_nt: TGTGCCAGCAGCTTAGAGCGGGTTAACACTGAAGCTTTCTTT

clone_size: -
d_call: -
v_call: TRBV28
j_call: TRBJ1-2
cdr3_aa: CASSPVSVLYGYTF
cdr3_nt: TGTGCCAGCAGCCCCGTGAGCGTACTCTATGGCTACACCTTC

clone_size: -
d_call: -
v_call: TRBV7-9
j_call: TRBJ2-3
cdr3_aa: CAILPDTQYF
cdr3_nt: TGTGCCATCCTCCCGGATACGCAGTATTTT

clone_size: -
d_call: -
v_call: TRBV7-9
j_call: TRBJ2-7
cdr3_aa: CASSLGTLYEQYF
cdr3_nt: TGTGCCAGCAGCTTGGGCACCCTATACGAGCAGTACTTC

clone_size: -
d_call: -
v_call: TRBV18
j_call: TRBJ1-1
cdr3_aa: CASSSTGEAFF
cdr3_nt: TGTGCCAGCTCATCAACGGGGGAAGCTTTCTTT

clone_size: -
d_call: -
v_call: TRBV3-1/TRBV3-2
j_call: TRBJ1-4
cdr3_aa: CARAPGLNEKLFF
cdr3_nt: TGTGCTAGAGCCCCAGGGTTAAATGAAAAACTGTTTTTT

clone_size: -
d_call: TRBD2
v_call: TRBV13
j_call: TRBJ2-7
cdr3_aa: CASSVRDYPYEQYF
cdr3_nt: TGTGCCAGCAGCGTCCGGGACTACCCCTACGAGCAGTACTTC

clone_size: -
d_call: TRBD2
v_call: TRBV30
j_call: TRBJ2-7
cdr3_aa: CAWRLAGNYEQYF
cdr3_nt: TGTGCCTGGCGACTAGCGGGAAATTACGAGCAGTACTTC

clone_size: -
d_call: -
v_call: TRBV5-1
j_call: TRBJ2-7
cdr3_aa: CASSLAFGDYEQYF
cdr3_nt: TGCGCCAGCAGCTTGGCCTTCGGGGACTACGAGCAGTACTTC

clone_size: -
d_call: -
v_call: TRBV7-2
j_call: TRBJ2-7
cdr3_aa: CASSFSGTALGEQYF
cdr3_nt: TGTGCCAGCAGCTTCTCGGGAACCGCACTAGGAGAGCAGTACTTC